The next 7 T cell receptor beta chains were all read from a single sample in a study of blood T cell repertoires in COVID-19. Produced via immunoSEQ multiplex PCR; TCRdb's table is partial and in-frame only. The sample has about 58,000 clones, around 87% seen once. Material: peripheral blood. Every receptor here comes from a man aged 60 to 69 with active COVID-19.

The chain recombines TRBV10-2 with TRBJ1-3; D is ambiguous. V was shortened by 5 bases and J by 3 bases, with 11 bases between the two germline ends. The germline V gene encodes CDR1 WSHSY and CDR2 SAAADI. The CDR3 is 14 amino acids. The CDR3, as DNA: TGCGCCAGCAGTAGTTCGGCGGGTGGAAACACCATATATTTT. It codes for CASSSSAGGNTIYF.

The rearrangement uses TRBV19 and TRBJ2-7, with 10 bases fitting TRBD1. V gave up 5 bases and J gave up 4 bases; unmatched junction bases: 8. The length of the CDR3 is 15 residues. Germline V gene data show CDR1 as LNHDA and CDR2 as SQIVND (reference sequence). DNA of the CDR3: TGTGCCAGTAGTTGGGAGGGACAGGGGATTTACGAGCAGTACTTC. As protein: CASSWEGQGIYEQYF.

The chain couples TRBV19 to TRBJ1-1, with 8 positions matching TRBD1. The germline gives CDR1 LNHDA, CDR2 SQIVND (reference sequence). The CDR3 extends over 15 amino acids. V gave up 1 base and J gave up 1 base; unmatched junction bases: 2. Here the CDR3 reads CASSIGGTGNTEAFF. The CDR3 coding sequence is TGTGCCAGTAGTATAGGGGGGACAGGGAACACTGAAGCTTTCTTT.

V is TRBV9 and J is TRBJ1-4; a weak D match, TRBD1 (5 bases). This CDR3 has 14 residues. Trimming took 4 bases from V and 0 from J, leaving 7 bases between them. CDR1 and CDR2 from the germline V gene are SGDLS and YYNGEE. CDR3 sequence (DNA): TGTGCCAGCAGCCGACAGCCAACTAATGAAAAACTGTTTTTT. Encoded protein: CASSRQPTNEKLFF.

V and J are TRBV2 and TRBJ2-7; a possible D gene is TRBD2 (6 bases). Trimming cost V 5 bases and J 2 bases, with 7 bases left between them. This CDR3 has 12 amino acids. The germline gives CDR1 SNHLY, CDR2 FYNNEI. The CDR3 nucleotides read TGTGCCAGCAGTCCGGGGGCCTACGAGCAGTACTTC. It translates to CASSPGAYEQYF.

J is TRBJ2-2 and V is TRBV12-3 or TRBV12-4, with no clear D. Trimming stripped 4 bases from V and 4 bases from J, with 7 bases between. This CDR3 comprises 13 residues. The CDR3 loop reads CASSSLVTGELFF. In DNA, the CDR3 is TGTGCCAGCAGTTCCTTAGTCACCGGGGAGCTGTTTTTT.

Only one count was recorded for this clone. This chain joins TRBV19 and TRBJ2-7, with D possibly TRBD1 on 6 matching bases. The germline V gene encodes CDR1 LNHDA and CDR2 SQIVND (reference sequence). Trimming shortened V by 5 bases and J by 4 bases, and 15 bases separated the two germline ends. CDR3 size: 14 residues. DNA of the CDR3: TGTGCCAGTAGTCGACCGGACAGACCATACGAGCAGTACTTC. Amino acids: CASSRPDRPYEQYF.